This entry lists 7 T cell receptor beta chains sequenced from one sample in a study of cytomegalovirus exposure and HLA in healthy donors. 13 Jbeta primers and 60 Vbeta primers were used for the PCR. TCRdb's copy holds only in-frame clones and misses some; the assay was immunoSEQ multiplex PCR. The sample has 150,000 to 200,000 clones, about 70% seen once. Sequenced material: PBMCs. The source of these receptors is a man aged 30 to 45 in good health and CMV-seropositive.

This chain links TRBV7-2 with TRBJ1-2, with a tentative D call TRBD1 (6 bases). V dropped 7 bases and J dropped 4 bases, with 19 bases sitting between them. Germline V gives CDR1 SGHTA, CDR2 FQGNSA. The CDR3 extends over 15 amino acids. The CDR3 here is CASTPPRGGGYGYTF. CDR3 sequence (DNA): TGTGCCAGCACCCCCCCCAGGGGCGGCGGCTATGGCTACACCTTC. Full variable domain (missing parts from reference TRBV7-2 and TRBJ1-2): GAGVSQSPSNKVTEKGKDVELRCDPISGHTALYWYRQSLGQGLEFLIYFQGNSAPDKSGLPSDRFSAERTGGSVSTLTIQRTQQEDSAVYLCASTPPRGGGYGYTFGSGTRLTVV.

The chain couples TRBV7-9 to TRBJ2-1; 12 positions match TRBD2. With V trimmed by 3 bases and J by 4 bases, 1 base remained unmatched. Germline lookup yields CDR1 SEHNR and CDR2 FQNEAQ (reference sequence). This CDR3 is 15 amino acids long. The CDR3 sequence: CASSLGLAGYNEQFF. CDR3 sequence (DNA): TGTGCCAGCAGCTTGGGACTAGCGGGTTACAATGAGCAGTTCTTC.

This chain uses TRBV6-5 with TRBJ2-7; D gene ambiguous. This CDR3 contains 16 residues. Trimming left V 0 bases short and J 1 base short, with 13 bases between. Germline CDR1 is MNHEY and CDR2 is SVGAGI. The CDR3 spells CASSYSGIWQSYEQYF. CDR3 bases: TGTGCCAGCAGTTACTCGGGCATTTGGCAATCCTACGAGCAGTACTTC.

V is TRBV2 and J is TRBJ2-5, with TRBD1 identical over 9 bases. CDR3 length: 16 residues. CDR1 SNHLY and CDR2 FYNNEI come from the germline V gene. Trimming at V came to 3 bases and at J to 2 bases, leaving 7 bases not matched to a gene. This CDR3 is CASSDSTGGVQETQYF. The CDR3 DNA sequence: TGTGCCAGCAGTGATTCGACAGGGGGGGTTCAAGAGACCCAGTACTTC.

The rearrangement links TRBV6-1 to TRBJ1-5; D gene ambiguous. CDR1 MNHNS and CDR2 SASEGT come from the germline V gene. Trimming left V 4 bases short and J 3 bases short, with 7 bases between. The CDR3 loop spans 13 amino acids. In nucleotides, the CDR3 is TGTGCCAGCAGTGGTCGTAACAATCAGCCCCAGCATTTT. Protein: CASSGRNNQPQHF.

The J gene is TRBJ1-1, the V gene TRBV10-2; 10 nucleotides agree with TRBD1. Germline lookup yields CDR1 WSHSY and CDR2 SAAADI. The CDR3 is 12 amino acids. Unmatched junction bases numbered 1, after V lost 2 bases and J lost 10 bases. As DNA, the CDR3 is TGCGCCAGCAGTGAGGGACAGGGGGTAGCTTTCTTT. Encoded protein: CASSEGQGVAFF.

J is TRBJ1-1 and V is TRBV29-1; no firm D call. Per germline, CDR1 SQVTM and CDR2 ANQGSEA. This CDR3 is 14 amino acids long. The V end was cut by 3 bases, the J end by 0 bases, with 11 bases between. CDR3 sequence (DNA): TGCAGCGTTGATCCACTGGGCTTGAACACTGAAGCTTTCTTT. This translates into CSVDPLGLNTEAFF.